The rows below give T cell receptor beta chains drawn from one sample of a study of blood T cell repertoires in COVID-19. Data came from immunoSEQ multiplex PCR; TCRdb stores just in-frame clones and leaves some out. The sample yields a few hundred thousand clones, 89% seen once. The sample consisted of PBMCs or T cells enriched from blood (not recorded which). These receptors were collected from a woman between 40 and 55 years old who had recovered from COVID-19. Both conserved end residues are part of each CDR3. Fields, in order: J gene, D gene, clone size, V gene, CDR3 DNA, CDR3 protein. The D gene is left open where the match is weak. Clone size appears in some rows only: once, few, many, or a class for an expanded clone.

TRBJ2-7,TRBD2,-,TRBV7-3,TGTGCCAGCAGCGTCCGTCGGACTAGCGCGGTCTACGAGCAGTACTTC,CASSVRRTSAVYEQYF
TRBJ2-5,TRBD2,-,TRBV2,TGTGCCAGCATGCGGGAGGGGGGCCGAGAGACCCAGTACTTC,CASMREGGRETQYF
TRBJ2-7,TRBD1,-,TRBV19,TGTGCCAGCCGACCGGACAGGGGAATCGTCAACGAGCAGTACTTC,CASRPDRGIVNEQYF
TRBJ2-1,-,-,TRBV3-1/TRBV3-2,TGTGCCAGCAGCCAAGGGGAGATCTCTGAGCAGTTCTTC,CASSQGEISEQFF
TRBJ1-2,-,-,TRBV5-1,TGCGCCAGCAGCCTGGACGGAGACTATGGCTACACCTTC,CASSLDGDYGYTF
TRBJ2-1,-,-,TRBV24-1,TGTGCCACCAGTGAAGCAGGGGGGACTCATGAGCAGTTCTTC,CATSEAGGTHEQFF
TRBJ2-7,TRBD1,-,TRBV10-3,TGTGCCATCAGTCGACAGGGGGCGGGCTACGAGCAGTACTTC,CAISRQGAGYEQYF
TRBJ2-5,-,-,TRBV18,TGTGCCAGCTCACCGGGTGGGGCCAGGCAAGAGACCCAGTACTTC,CASSPGGARQETQYF
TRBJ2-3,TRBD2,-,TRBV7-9,TGTGCCAGCAGCCCCCCCCTAGCGGGGGACACAGATACGCAGTATTTT,CASSPPLAGDTDTQYF
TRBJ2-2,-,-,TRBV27,TGTGCCAGCAGTCCTAGCGCCCTGCGGACCGGGGAGCTGTTTTTT,CASSPSALRTGELFF
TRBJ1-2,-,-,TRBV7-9,TGTGCCAGCAGCCCCCCGGACAGCAATCCCACCTTC,CASSPPDSNPTF
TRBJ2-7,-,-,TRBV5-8,TGTGCCAGCAGCTTCCCCGGTGGAGGGGGTATTGGACTAGCCTACGAGCAGTACTTC,CASSFPGGGGIGLAYEQYF
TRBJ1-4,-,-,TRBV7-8,TGTGCCAGCAGCCGAGCTGGAGTTAATGAAAAACTGTTTTTT,CASSRAGVNEKLFF
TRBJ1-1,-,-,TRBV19,TGTGCCAGTAGTATAGGAAGTTTTGGGGAGAAAGCTTTCTTT,CASSIGSFGEKAFF
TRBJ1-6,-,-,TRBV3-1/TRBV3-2,TGTGCCAGCAGCCAAGATGGGGGCAATTCACCCCTCCACTTT,CASSQDGGNSPLHF
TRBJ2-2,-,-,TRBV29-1,TGCAGCGTGACTAGTGGGGAAGCAAACACCGGGGAGCTGTTTTTT,CSVTSGEANTGELFF
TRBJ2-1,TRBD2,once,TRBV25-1,TGTGCCAGCAGTCCGTACAAGGGACTAGCAATGAATGAGCAGTTCTTC,CASSPYKGLAMNEQFF
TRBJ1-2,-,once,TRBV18,TGTGCCAGCTCACCACTTGTTCGATCCCAGGGAGGCGGCTACACCTTC,CASSPLVRSQGGGYTF
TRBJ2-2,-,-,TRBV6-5,TGTGCCAGCAGTTACTCGGGCGCTACCACCGGGGAGCTGTTTTTT,CASSYSGATTGELFF
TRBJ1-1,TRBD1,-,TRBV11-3,TGTGCCAGCAGCCTCAAGCGACAGGGAGCGAGCACTGAAGCTTTCTTT,CASSLKRQGASTEAFF
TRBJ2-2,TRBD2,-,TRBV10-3,TGTGCCATCAGTTTTGCTAGCGGGGAGATCGGGGAGCTGTTTTTT,CAISFASGEIGELFF
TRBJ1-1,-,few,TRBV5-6,TGTGCCAGCAGCTTGGTAGTACTCGAAGAAGCTTTCTTT,CASSLVVLEEAFF
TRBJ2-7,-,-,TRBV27,TGTGCCAGCAGTTGGGGCAGGGACTACGAGCAGTACTTC,CASSWGRDYEQYF
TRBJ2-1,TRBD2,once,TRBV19,TGTGCCAGTAGTATTCATAGCGGGAGAGGGAATGAGCAGTTCTTC,CASSIHSGRGNEQFF
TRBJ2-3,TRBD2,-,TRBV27,TGTGCCAGCAGTTCCGACCGCGGGAGAGATACGCAGTATTTT,CASSSDRGRDTQYF
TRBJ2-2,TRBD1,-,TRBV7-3,TGTGCCAGCAGCCTCAATCCGGGACAGGGAATCGCCGGGGAGCTGTTTTTT,CASSLNPGQGIAGELFF
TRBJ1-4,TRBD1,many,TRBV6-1,TGTGCCAGCAGTGACAGGGGGCAGTCGTATGAAAAACTGTTTTTT,CASSDRGQSYEKLFF
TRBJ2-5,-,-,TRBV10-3,TGTGCCATCAGTGATAATCAGGACTTCCAAGAGACCCAGTACTTC,CAISDNQDFQETQYF
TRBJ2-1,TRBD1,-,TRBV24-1,TGTGCCGCTCGTCCCGGGACAGGGCCCAATGAGCAGTTCTTC,CAARPGTGPNEQFF
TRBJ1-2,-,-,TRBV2,TGTGCCAGCAGTGAGGGCAGTAACTATGGCTACACCTTC,CASSEGSNYGYTF
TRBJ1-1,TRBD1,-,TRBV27,TGTGCCAGCAGTTGGGGACAGGGGGGTGAAGCTTTCTTT,CASSWGQGGEAFF
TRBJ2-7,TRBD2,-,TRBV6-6,TGTGCCAGCAGTTACGGGAGGGGTGAGCAGTACTTC,CASSYGRGEQYF
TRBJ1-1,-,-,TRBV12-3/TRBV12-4,TGTGCCAGCAGTTTAATCAGGAACACTGAAGCTTTCTTT,CASSLIRNTEAFF